The rows below give T cell receptor beta chains drawn from one sample of a study of T cells after posttransplantation cyclophosphamide. Measured with immunoSEQ multiplex PCR; TCRdb has only the in-frame clones, and not every one. The sample records some 20,000 clones, 95% to 98% being singletons. The sequenced material came from naive CD4+ T cells sorted from PBMCs. The source of these receptors is a man aged 35-49 years in good health, CMV-negative, and a related stem cell transplant donor. The CDR3 runs from the conserved cysteine through the conserved F or W. A D gene is named only where the DNA matches it firmly. Clone sizes are given selectively: once, few, many, or a class where the clone is expanded.

V,J,D,size,DNA,CDR3
TRBV27,TRBJ2-1,NA,NA,TGTGCCAGCAGTTTAGAGGGAAGCGAGGGGGTGAATGAGCAGTTCTTC,CASSLEGSEGVNEQFF
TRBV10-3,TRBJ1-3,NA,NA,TGTGCCATCAGAAGGGGAGGGAAGGAGACCATATATTTT,CAIRRGGKETIYF
TRBV2,TRBJ2-6,NA,NA,TGTGCCAGCAGTGCAAGACGGGGCTCTGGGGCCAACGTCCTGACTTTC,CASSARRGSGANVLTF
TRBV7-9,TRBJ2-2,NA,NA,TGTGCCAGCAGCTCCCCAGGAGGGTCCGGGGAGCTGTTTTTT,CASSSPGGSGELFF
TRBV7-9,TRBJ1-1,TRBD1,NA,TGTGCCAGCAGCTTAACGGACAGGGAGGCTTTCTTT,CASSLTDREAFF
TRBV28,TRBJ1-1,NA,NA,TGTGCCAGCAGCCCCAGGAGGATCTCCACTGAAGCTTTCTTT,CASSPRRISTEAFF
TRBV7-3,TRBJ2-5,TRBD1,NA,TGTGCCAGCAGCCTAGAGGGCCGGGACAGGCAAGAGACCCAGTACTTC,CASSLEGRDRQETQYF
TRBV11-3,TRBJ2-2,TRBD2,NA,TGTGCCAGCAGCTCCGGGACTAGCGGGAGTGTTACCGGGGAGCTGTTTTTT,CASSSGTSGSVTGELFF
TRBV7-9,TRBJ1-1,NA,NA,TGTGCCAGCAGCATTCTGACAGTGAACACTGAAGCTTTCTTT,CASSILTVNTEAFF
TRBV18,TRBJ2-1,TRBD2,NA,TGTGCCAGCTCACCGAATCCGGGACTAGCGGGAGGAAATGAGCAGTTCTTC,CASSPNPGLAGGNEQFF
TRBV4-3,TRBJ2-7,TRBD2,NA,TGCGCCAGCAGCCTAGGACACAGCGGGAGATCCGAGCAGTACTTC,CASSLGHSGRSEQYF
TRBV28,TRBJ2-2,TRBD2,NA,TGTGCCAGCAGTTTTGCGGGAGTGAGGGCCGGGGAGCTGTTTTTT,CASSFAGVRAGELFF
TRBV19,TRBJ2-3,NA,NA,TGTGCCAGTAATGGTGGGAGAGGCACAGATACGCAGTATTTT,CASNGGRGTDTQYF
TRBV18,TRBJ1-4,NA,NA,TGTGCCAGCTCACCACGGCAGGGAGGTAATGAAAAACTGTTTTTT,CASSPRQGGNEKLFF
TRBV6-5,TRBJ2-3,NA,NA,TGTGCCAGCAGTTACGGAGGGTCGGACACAGATACGCAGTATTTT,CASSYGGSDTDTQYF
TRBV27,TRBJ1-2,TRBD1,NA,TGTGCCAGCCCCCGGACAGGGAGTGGCTACACCTTC,CASPRTGSGYTF
TRBV5-1,TRBJ2-3,NA,NA,TGCGCCAGCAGCTTGAAGGGCGGGACCGAAAATACGCAGTATTTT,CASSLKGGTENTQYF
TRBV5-6,TRBJ2-7,NA,NA,TGTGCCAGCACCCCCGATGCTAGCGATGCCTACGAGCAGTACTTC,CASTPDASDAYEQYF
TRBV10-2,TRBJ1-1,NA,NA,TGCGCCAGCACAGAGGCCCCCGAGGACACTGAAGCTTTCTTT,CASTEAPEDTEAFF
TRBV5-4,TRBJ2-4,TRBD1,NA,TGTGCCAGCAGCTCCGGGACAGCAGAAAACATTCAGTACTTC,CASSSGTAENIQYF
TRBV7-2,TRBJ2-2,TRBD2,NA,TGTGCCAGCAGCTTAGAGATAGCGGGGATGGGGGAGCTGTTTTTT,CASSLEIAGMGELFF
TRBV28,TRBJ2-1,TRBD2,NA,TGTGCCAGCAGTCTCGGACTAGCGGAAATATACAGGACGAATGAGCAGTTCTTC,CASSLGLAEIYRTNEQFF
TRBV9,TRBJ1-2,NA,NA,TGTGCCAGCAGCCTAGGGGTCCCAGGTGTCCATGGCTACACCTTC,CASSLGVPGVHGYTF
TRBV11-2,TRBJ1-1,NA,NA,TGTGCCAGCAGCTTAGGAGGTGAAGCTTTCTTT,CASSLGGEAFF
TRBV2,TRBJ2-1,TRBD1,NA,TGTGCCAGCAGGGCGGCCGGGACAGGTCTCTACAATGAGCAGTTCTTC,CASRAAGTGLYNEQFF
TRBV30,TRBJ1-2,NA,NA,TGTGCCTGGAATACCGGGTTTGGCGATGGCTACACCTTC,CAWNTGFGDGYTF
TRBV18,TRBJ2-1,NA,NA,TGTGCCAGCTCACCAGTGTGGACTGACTACAATGAGCAGTTCTTC,CASSPVWTDYNEQFF
TRBV7-8,TRBJ2-7,NA,once,TGTGCCAGCAGCTTAGGTTGGCCATACTCCTACGAGCAGTACTTC,CASSLGWPYSYEQYF
TRBV9,TRBJ2-7,TRBD1,NA,TGTGCCAGCAGCGTAGTTGGGACAGGGACCTACGAGCAGTACTTC,CASSVVGTGTYEQYF
TRBV5-5,TRBJ2-2,TRBD1,NA,TGTGCCAGCAGCTGGGACAGAACGAACACCGGGGAGCTGTTTTTT,CASSWDRTNTGELFF
TRBV7-2,TRBJ2-7,NA,NA,TGTGCCAGCAGCCCCCGCTACGAGCAGTACTTC,CASSPRYEQYF
TRBV18,TRBJ2-7,TRBD2,NA,TGTGCCAGCTCACCCGGGACTAGCGGCTACGAGCAGTACTTC,CASSPGTSGYEQYF
TRBV2,TRBJ2-1,NA,NA,TGTGCCGGGCGGGATTACAATGAGCAGTTCTTC,CAGRDYNEQFF
TRBV11-2,TRBJ2-7,NA,NA,TGTGCCAGCAGTGTCGTCTACGAGCAGTACTTC,CASSVVYEQYF
TRBV6-5,TRBJ2-5,NA,NA,TGTGCCAGCGGAGGGGCCGGGACCCAGTACTTC,CASGGAGTQYF
TRBV18,TRBJ1-5,NA,NA,TGTGCCAGCTCACCGAGCCGGAGCCGGGTCAGTCAGCCCCAGCATTTT,CASSPSRSRVSQPQHF
TRBV18,TRBJ2-2,TRBD2,NA,TGTGCCAGCTCACCACTCGCGGGAGGAATTCCCGGGGAGCTGTTTTTT,CASSPLAGGIPGELFF
TRBV27,TRBJ1-1,NA,NA,TGTGCCAGCGGGATCAGGGGCAGTGACACTGAAGCTTTCTTT,CASGIRGSDTEAFF
TRBV6-6,TRBJ1-1,NA,once,TGTGCCAGCAGTTACTCAGAGGGTTCCACTGAAGCTTTCTTT,CASSYSEGSTEAFF
TRBV6-1,TRBJ2-5,TRBD1,NA,TGTGCCAGCAGATACCGGGACAGGGGGCAAGAGACCCAGTACTTC,CASRYRDRGQETQYF
TRBV25-1,TRBJ1-1,TRBD1,once,TGTGCCAGCAGTGCAGACAGGGGGCGAGCTTTCTTT,CASSADRGRAFF
TRBV7-9,TRBJ1-4,NA,few,TGTGCCAGCAGCTTAGGACAGTACGGAAAACTGTTTTTT,CASSLGQYGKLFF
TRBV19,TRBJ2-2,NA,NA,TGTGCCAGTAGTATAATCGAGGCGGGCACCGGGGAGCTGTTTTTT,CASSIIEAGTGELFF
TRBV28,TRBJ2-3,NA,NA,TGTGCCAGCACTGGGCTTTATACGCAGTATTTT,CASTGLYTQYF
TRBV30,TRBJ1-1,TRBD1,NA,TGTGCCTGGGGACAGGGCTACACTGAAGCTTTCTTT,CAWGQGYTEAFF
TRBV4-1,TRBJ2-3,TRBD2,NA,TGCGCCAGCAGCCAAAGACTAGCGGGTATCACAGATACGCAGTATTTT,CASSQRLAGITDTQYF
TRBV28,TRBJ1-1,NA,NA,TGTGCCAGCAGTTTATACGGGGCCGGGGGCACTGAAGCTTTCTTT,CASSLYGAGGTEAFF
TRBV11-3,TRBJ2-5,NA,NA,TGTGCCAGCAGCCCCCCGGGAATGGAGACCCAGTACTTC,CASSPPGMETQYF
TRBV4-1,TRBJ2-1,NA,NA,TGCGCCCGCAGCCCGAATGAGGGAGGAAGATACAATGAGCAGTTCTTC,CARSPNEGGRYNEQFF
TRBV7-2,TRBJ1-1,TRBD1,NA,TGTGCCAGCAGCTTGACGGCATACAGGGGGAGGAACACTGAAGCTTTCTTT,CASSLTAYRGRNTEAFF
TRBV19,TRBJ2-3,TRBD2,NA,TGTGCCAGTAGCGGACTAGCGGGACTCACAGATACGCAGTATTTT,CASSGLAGLTDTQYF
TRBV2,TRBJ2-1,NA,NA,TGTGCCAGCAGTGGTATAGTCGTTCCGTTAGTCTTC,CASSGIVVPLVF
TRBV7-9,TRBJ2-7,TRBD2,NA,TGTGCCAGCAGCTGGACTAGTGGGTACGAGCAGTACTTC,CASSWTSGYEQYF